A single sample gave rise to the 30 T cell receptor beta chains below, sequenced in a study of blood T cell repertoires in COVID-19. The protocol was immunoSEQ multiplex PCR, while the TCRdb copy is restricted to in-frame clones and leaves out a portion. Here the sample spans about 84,000 clones, roughly 90% being singletons. Material: peripheral blood. These receptors originate from an elderly man with active or convalescent COVID-19.

The rearrangement joins TRBV5-4 to TRBJ2-1, with D unclear. CDR1 is SGHNT and CDR2 is YYREEE in the germline V gene (reference sequence). Trimming removed 3 bases from V and 4 bases from J, with 5 bases in between. The CDR3 length is 12 residues. This CDR3 reads CASSSRYNEQFF. The CDR3 DNA sequence: TGTGCCAGCAGCTCCAGATACAATGAGCAGTTCTTC.

The CDR3 reads CAWSKRTGGTAGYTF. DNA for the CDR3: TGTGCCTGGAGTAAGAGGACAGGGGGAACCGCTGGCTACACCTTC. This sequence joins TRBV30 and TRBJ1-2; TRBD1 agrees at 10 bases. The germline gives CDR1 GTSNPN, CDR2 SVGIG (reference sequence). This CDR3 has 15 residues. The V and J ends lost 2 bases and 7 bases, in that order; junction bases with no gene match: 10. Drawing the rest from reference TRBV30 and TRBJ1-2, the complete variable domain is SQTIHQWPATLVQPVGSPLSLECTVEGTSNPNLYWYRQAAGRGLQLLFYSVGIGQISSEVPQNLSASRPQDRQFILSSKKLLLSDSGFYLCAWSKRTGGTAGYTFGSGTRLTVV.

The chain links TRBV28 to TRBJ2-1; possibly TRBD1 for D (5 bases). Germline CDR1 is MDHEN and CDR2 is SYDVKM. Trimming removed 4 bases from V and 6 bases from J, with 16 bases in between. The CDR3 is 15 residues long. The CDR3: CASSSTGLVRNEQFF. The CDR3 bases are TGTGCCAGCAGTTCAACAGGTCTCGTGCGCAATGAGCAGTTCTTC.

The CDR3 nucleotides are TGTGCCAGCAGCTTATGGACAGGGGGCCCCCCAGGACAGCCCCAGCATTTT. Translated, it gives CASSLWTGGPPGQPQHF. This chain uses TRBV7-9 with TRBJ1-5; 11 bases are shared with TRBD1. The CDR3 has 17 residues. Looked up from germline, CDR1 is SEHNR and CDR2 is FQNEAQ (reference sequence). The V segment lost 2 bases and the J segment 7 bases; nucleotides outside the gene matches: 10.

The chain carries TRBV28 and TRBJ1-5; D is ambiguous. The germline V and J ends were trimmed by 5 bases and 3 bases, with 11 bases remaining between them. This CDR3 is 14 amino acids long. Germline V lookup: CDR1 MDHEN, CDR2 SYDVKM. As DNA, the CDR3 is TGTGCCAGCAGTCCTCTCCTTTCCAATCAGCCCCAGCATTTT. Translating gives CASSPLLSNQPQHF.

The chain employs TRBV27 and TRBJ2-6, with TRBD1 matching over 8 bases. Unmatched junction bases numbered 9, after V lost 2 bases and J lost 0 bases. There are 19 residues in the CDR3. CDR1 and CDR2 (germline): MNHEY, SMNVEV (reference sequence). CDR3 nucleotides: TGTGCCAGCAGTTTAGAGTGGGGACAGGTTAACTCTGGGGCCAACGTCCTGACTTTC. Translation gives CASSLEWGQVNSGANVLTF.

J is TRBJ2-3 and V is TRBV3-1 (or the pseudogene TRBV3-2); no definite D call. The CDR3 is 15 residues long. Germline CDR1 is LGHDT and CDR2 is YNNKEL (reference sequence). Trimming pared 1 base from V and 3 bases from J, leaving 11 bases between. In DNA, the CDR3 is TGTGCCAGCAGCCAAGTTTTGAGGAATACAGATACGCAGTATTTT. Translating gives CASSQVLRNTDTQYF.

V is TRBV12-5 and J is TRBJ2-1; 7 nucleotides line up with TRBD2. This CDR3 contains 15 residues. J gave up 7 bases and V 6 bases, and 12 bases lay outside the gene matches. Germline assignment: CDR1 LGHNT and CDR2 FRNRAP. The CDR3 spells CASGPLPGGQNEQFF. The CDR3 coding sequence is TGTGCTAGTGGCCCACTCCCGGGGGGTCAGAATGAGCAGTTCTTC.

The rearrangement links TRBV28 to TRBJ1-2; TRBD1 matches at 7 bases. The CDR3 sequence is 14 residues long. Germline V CDR1 and CDR2: MDHEN, SYDVKM. The trim removed 5 bases at V and 7 bases at J, leaving 10 bases unmatched. DNA of the CDR3: TGTGCCAGCAGTCTCTTAGCAGGGGGTGGTGGCTACACCTTC. This codes for CASSLLAGGGGYTF.

The chain combines TRBV6-2 or TRBV6-3 with TRBJ2-5; 11 bases map to TRBD2. The CDR3 contains 14 residues. The V gene's germline CDR1 is MNHEY and CDR2 SVGEGT. Trimming at V came to 5 bases and at J to 4 bases, leaving 3 bases not matched to a gene. CDR3 sequence: CASSQGLAAETQYF. The CDR3 DNA reads as TGTGCCAGCAGTCAGGGACTAGCGGCAGAGACCCAGTACTTC.

This sequence joins TRBV10-3 and TRBJ1-6, with D unresolved. The V gene's germline CDR1 is ENHRY and CDR2 SYGVKD. The CDR3 runs to 12 residues. The V end lost 4 bases, the J end lost 9 bases, and 7 bases lay between the germline ends. CDR3: CAISASSSPLHF. As DNA, the CDR3 is TGTGCCATCAGTGCGAGTAGTTCACCCCTCCACTTT.

The rearrangement uses TRBV6-5 and TRBJ2-1; D may be TRBD1 (6 bases). V was cut by 6 bases and J by 1 base, with 13 bases left in between. Germline assignment: CDR1 MNHEY and CDR2 SVGAGI. The CDR3 spans 15 residues. CDR3 region: CASRVDRLSYNEQFF. CDR3 in DNA: TGTGCCAGCAGAGTTGACAGGCTATCCTACAATGAGCAGTTCTTC.

This rearrangement joins TRBV28 to TRBJ2-7; tentatively, D is TRBD1 (5 bases). The CDR3 sequence is 13 residues long. Germline lookup yields CDR1 MDHEN and CDR2 SYDVKM. Trimming removed 9 bases from V and 0 bases from J, with 12 bases in between. DNA for the CDR3: TGTGCCAGTCACGGTCAGGGCTCCTACGAGCAGTACTTC. This translates into CASHGQGSYEQYF.

This clone was found once. V and J are TRBV11-2 and TRBJ2-7; 11 nucleotides line up with TRBD2. J gave up 2 bases and V 4 bases, and 7 bases lay outside the gene matches. The length of the CDR3 is 16 residues. The germline CDR1 and CDR2 sequences are SGHAT and FQNNGV. Here the CDR3 reads CASSYSGLAVTYEQYF. CDR3 bases: TGTGCCAGCAGCTACTCGGGACTAGCGGTGACCTACGAGCAGTACTTC. The whole variable domain, filled in from reference TRBV11-2 and TRBJ2-7, reads EAGVAQSPRYKIIEKRQSVAFWCNPISGHATLYWYQQILGQGPKLLIQFQNNGVVDDSQLPKDRFSAERLKGVDSTLKIQPAKLEDSAVYLCASSYSGLAVTYEQYFGPGTRLTVT.

This chain uses TRBV6-5 with TRBJ1-2; 9 bases agree with TRBD1. V lost 0 bases, J lost 7 bases, and 0 bases stayed unmatched. There are 13 residues in the CDR3. The germline gives CDR1 MNHEY, CDR2 SVGAGI. Here the CDR3 reads CASSYSTGGGYTF. The CDR3 region has the DNA TGTGCCAGCAGTTACTCGACAGGGGGTGGCTACACCTTC.

This clone was seen only a few times. This rearrangement joins TRBV6-5 to TRBJ1-2; TRBD1 is a possible D gene (5 bases). CDR1 MNHEY and CDR2 SVGAGI come from the germline V gene. The germline V and J ends were trimmed by 6 bases and 7 bases, with 21 bases remaining between them. The CDR3 runs 15 residues. The CDR3 DNA sequence: TGTGCCAGCAGGAATCTTCAGGGTGGGGTCCTTGGCTACACCTTC. It yields the protein CASRNLQGGVLGYTF.

The chain couples TRBV6-2 or TRBV6-3 to TRBJ1-2; 10 positions agree with TRBD1. The junction had 14 bases not matched to a gene; V was cut back by 5 bases and J by 8 bases. The CDR3 sequence is 16 residues long. Germline CDR1 MNHEY, CDR2 SVGEGT. The CDR3 loop is CASSQRDRGRFAGYTF. CDR3 DNA: TGTGCCAGCAGTCAACGGGACAGGGGCCGCTTTGCGGGCTACACCTTC.

In its sample, this clone was seen once. The CDR3 is CASSYSYDNNEQFF. The CDR3 nucleotides read TGTGCCAGCAGTTACTCGTATGACAACAATGAGCAGTTCTTC. This chain connects TRBV6-6 to TRBJ2-1; D call uncertain. The CDR3 is 14 amino acids. The ends were cut back, 0 bases at V and 5 bases at J, with 8 bases in the middle. Germline CDR1 MNHNY, CDR2 SVGAGI (reference sequence).

This chain connects TRBV2 to TRBJ1-3; D gene uncertain. V shed 1 base and J shed 0 bases, with 13 bases lying between them. The germline CDR1 and CDR2 sequences are SNHLY and FYNNEI. The CDR3 totals 17 residues. CDR3 loop: CASSEGSGWRSGNTIYF. CDR3 nucleotide sequence: TGTGCCAGCAGTGAAGGCTCGGGATGGCGCTCTGGAAACACCATATATTTT.

This rearrangement joins TRBV28 to TRBJ2-6; 7 nucleotides agree with TRBD2. Germline loops: CDR1 MDHEN, CDR2 SYDVKM. The CDR3 runs to 15 residues. Trimming removed 6 bases from V and 3 bases from J; junction bases left unmatched: 5. The CDR3 here is CASRLGGYGANVLTF. In DNA, the CDR3 is TGTGCCAGCAGACTGGGGGGGTATGGGGCCAACGTCCTGACTTTC.

The chain employs TRBV6-2 or TRBV6-3 and TRBJ2-1; TRBD2 aligns across 14 bases. The CDR3 totals 17 residues. Germline CDR1 is MNHEY and CDR2 is SVGEGT. V was clipped by 6 bases and J by 4 bases; unmatched bases: 8. CDR3 region: CASSKDRTSGRYNEQFF. The CDR3 DNA follows: TGTGCCAGCAGCAAGGACAGGACTAGCGGGAGGTACAATGAGCAGTTCTTC.

This clone was observed a single time. CDR3 in DNA: TGCAGCGTTGAAGCGGGGTCCCATGGCTACACCTTC. Its protein product is CSVEAGSHGYTF. The rearrangement joins TRBV29-1 to TRBJ1-2; D not resolved. CDR1 and CDR2 (germline): SQVTM, ANQGSEA. The CDR3 loop spans 12 amino acids. V was cut by 1 base and J by 6 bases, with 9 bases left in between.

J is TRBJ2-1 and V is TRBV25-1; 9 positions match TRBD2. CDR1 and CDR2 from the germline V gene are MGHDK and SYGVNS. The CDR3 has 15 amino acids. Trimming at V came to 1 base and at J to 9 bases, leaving 7 bases not matched to a gene. The CDR3 reads CASSESRLAGSEQFF. DNA for the CDR3: TGTGCCAGCAGTGAATCTCGCCTAGCGGGATCTGAGCAGTTCTTC.

The CDR3 protein is CSVEEGGTEAFF. The CDR3 DNA is TGCAGCGTTGAAGAAGGAGGCACTGAAGCTTTCTTT. The chain is built from TRBV29-1 and TRBJ1-1; D not resolved. CDR1 SQVTM and CDR2 ANQGSEA come from the germline V gene. The CDR3 contains 12 residues. Trimming left V 0 bases short and J 4 bases short, with 6 bases between.

This clone has more than one count but fewer than ten. The chain joins TRBV6-5 to TRBJ2-7, with D tentatively TRBD2 (5 bases). There are 15 residues in the CDR3. CDR1 is MNHEY, CDR2 SVGAGI, per germline. Deletions cut 2 bases from V and 2 bases from J, with 13 bases between. CDR3 bases: TGTGCCAGCAGTTACGGGAGCGGTACCCCCTACGAGCAGTACTTC. This sequence encodes CASSYGSGTPYEQYF.

This rearrangement joins TRBV30 to TRBJ1-3; TRBD1 might be the D (6 bases). This CDR3 contains 16 residues. The ends were cut back, 3 bases at V and 3 bases at J, with 18 bases in the middle. The germline CDR1 and CDR2 sequences are GTSNPN and SVGIG (reference sequence). CDR3 coding DNA: TGTGCCTGGAGCCTGCAAGGGGGAACATATGGAAACACCATATATTTT. The encoded protein is CAWSLQGGTYGNTIYF.

This chain links TRBV9 with TRBJ2-2, with 9 bases fitting TRBD2. Germline V gives CDR1 SGDLS, CDR2 YYNGEE. The CDR3 is 16 residues long. V gave up 4 bases and J gave up 0 bases; unmatched junction bases: 4. CDR3 sequence: CASSSRLAANTGELFF. CDR3 DNA sequence: TGTGCCAGCAGCTCCCGACTAGCGGCGAACACCGGGGAGCTGTTTTTT.

This sequence joins TRBV6-5 and TRBJ1-6, with TRBD1 identical over 7 bases. V gave up 6 bases and J gave up 4 bases; unmatched junction bases: 6. CDR1 and CDR2 from the germline V gene are MNHEY and SVGAGI. The CDR3 covers 15 residues. The CDR3 spells CASRPDRIYNSPLHF. In DNA form, the CDR3 reads TGTGCCAGCAGGCCGGACAGGATTTATAATTCACCCCTCCACTTT.

V usage is TRBV19 and J usage is TRBJ1-1; weak D call: TRBD1 (6 bases). V lost 6 bases, J lost 10 bases, and 18 bases lay in between. This CDR3 contains 13 residues. In germline, CDR1 is LNHDA, CDR2 SQIVND (reference sequence). The CDR3 spells CASRGHLNKGAFF. CDR3 bases: TGTGCCAGTAGGGGACATCTGAACAAGGGAGCTTTCTTT.

A single count supports this clone. J is TRBJ1-1 and V is TRBV3-1 (or the pseudogene TRBV3-2); D is ambiguous. Looked up from germline, CDR1 is LGHDT and CDR2 is YNNKEL (reference sequence). V dropped 1 base and J dropped 6 bases, with 9 bases sitting between them. The CDR3 totals 13 residues. CDR3: CASSQVPSAEAFF. The CDR3 coding sequence is TGTGCCAGCAGCCAAGTCCCGAGCGCTGAAGCTTTCTTT.